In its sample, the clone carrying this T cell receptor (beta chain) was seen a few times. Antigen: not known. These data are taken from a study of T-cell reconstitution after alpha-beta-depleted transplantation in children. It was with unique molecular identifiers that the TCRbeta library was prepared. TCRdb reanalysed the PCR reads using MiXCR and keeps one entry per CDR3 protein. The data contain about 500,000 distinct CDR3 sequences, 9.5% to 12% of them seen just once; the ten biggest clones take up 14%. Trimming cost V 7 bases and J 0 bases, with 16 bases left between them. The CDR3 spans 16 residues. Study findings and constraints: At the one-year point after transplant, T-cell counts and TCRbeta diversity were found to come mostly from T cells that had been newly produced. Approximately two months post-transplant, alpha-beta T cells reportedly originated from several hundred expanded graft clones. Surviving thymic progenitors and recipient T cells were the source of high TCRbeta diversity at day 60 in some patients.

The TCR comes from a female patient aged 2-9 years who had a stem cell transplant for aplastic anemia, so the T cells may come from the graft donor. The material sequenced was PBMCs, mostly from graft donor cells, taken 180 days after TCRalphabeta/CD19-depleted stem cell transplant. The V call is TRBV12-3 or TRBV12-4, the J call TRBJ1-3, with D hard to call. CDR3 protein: CASTRTRPSSGNTIYF. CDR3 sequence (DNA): TGTGCCAGCACCCGGACGAGACCAAGCTCTGGAAACACCATATATTTT.